The TCR beta chain described here comes from a study of shared clonotypes between healthy human individuals. Study-wide results and caveats: Memory subsets generally showed smaller estimated richness than naive subsets did.

Memory CD4+ cells were the fraction left after CD45RA+ naive selection. Using immunoSEQ multiplex PCR, the repertoire was profiled, and TCRdb retains in-frame clones only, with some absent. The repertoire holds millions of clones, 90% to 95% seen once, with 0.1% to 0.15% in the top ten. Remarks on this clone: Its cognate antigen is unknown.

This TCR was sampled from a man aged 18 to 30 in good health. Sequenced input: naive CD4+ T cells sorted from blood. Subset: CD45RA+ positively selected.

Here the CDR3 reads CAISLTGGDTEAFF. The DNA for the CDR3 is TGTGCCATCAGCTTGACAGGGGGAGACACTGAAGCTTTCTTT. The chain links TRBV10-3 to TRBJ1-1; TRBD1 matches 9 bases. With 6 bases clipped from V and 3 bases from J, the junction kept 5 bases outside the gene matches. Germline assignment: CDR1 ENHRY and CDR2 SYGVKD. The CDR3 is 14 amino acids.